These 2 T cell receptor beta chains originate from one sample sequenced in a study of cytomegalovirus exposure and HLA in healthy donors. PCR involved 60 Vbeta and 13 Jbeta primers. This table comes from immunoSEQ multiplex PCR, and its TCRdb copy is limited to in-frame clones, with some not included. The data show about 110,000 clones, with less than 70% seen just once and 5.4% held by the top ten. Sequencing used PBMCs. The source of these receptors is a woman aged 70-85 years in good health and CMV-seropositive.

This chain uses TRBV6-1 with TRBJ2-1; 16 nucleotides agree with TRBD2. Looked up from germline, CDR1 is MNHNS and CDR2 is SASEGT. Unmatched junction bases numbered 15, after V lost 4 bases and J lost 6 bases. CDR3 length: 20 residues. The CDR3, as DNA: TGTGCCAGCAGTGCCCCGACCGATCGGGGACTAGCGGGGGGGCCCAATGAGCAGTTCTTC. Encoded protein: CASSAPTDRGLAGGPNEQFF.

This chain uses TRBV29-1 with TRBJ2-1; 9 bases are a match to TRBD1. Germline V gives CDR1 SQVTM, CDR2 ANQGSEA. The V segment lost 7 bases and the J segment 4 bases; nucleotides outside the gene matches: 8. The CDR3 consists of 14 residues. CDR3 sequence: CSAPGQGTYNEQFF. The CDR3 DNA sequence: TGCAGCGCACCGGGACAGGGAACTTACAATGAGCAGTTCTTC.